One TCR beta chain is described in this entry. This clone was recorded once. There is no known antigen for this receptor. No much larger clone is present one base from it, and per-base qualities are unavailable. The germline V gene provides CDR1 SNHLY and CDR2 FYNNEI. V is pruned by 3 bases and J by 5 bases, leaving 15 bases of the junction without a gene match. The CDR3 measures 17 amino acids from cysteine to phenylalanine. The kept DNA is CDR3 alone, 51 bases in frame from the first base. TCRbeta CDR3 regions were amplified from genomic DNA by means of the immunoSEQ Assay, a bias-controlled multiplex PCR. In the original analysis: The number of nucleated cells in each sample was estimated by amplification of reference gene primers within the assay. Sequence reads were collapsed and filtered to measure the absolute abundance of every unique TCRbeta CDR3 rearrangement. For each sample, productive Simpson clonality was calculated by taking the square root of Simpson's diversity index across productive rearrangements. The clones in this table, taken by TCRdb from immuneACCESS, are in-frame only. Not every clone is retained; where verified, under half of the shortfall comes from an unresolved V gene, and the cause of the rest is unknown. That table furnishes V, J and clone size, whereas the DNA furnished D and trimming. In all, the sample holds 200,000 to 250,000 clones, and roughly 75% of those were seen once. Jointly, the top ten make up around 5.8% of the sample.

Whole blood was collected in K2EDTA tubes by collaborating institutions according to the institutions' own protocols. For TCRbeta analysis, collaborators shipped samples in one of three forms: frozen whole blood, isolated PBMCs, or DNA extracted from either of those sample types. The sample originates from a study of blood T cell repertoires in COVID-19 (dated by TCRdb to the early 2020s). Regarding the study in general: Samples covering the acute and convalescent phases of COVID-19 were provided by collaborators in the United States, Italy and Spain. The prospective study material was composed of cDNA or gDNA derived from T cells, B-cell-depleted T cells, or PBMCs. The dataset comprised deeply sampled blood TCRbeta repertoires from subjects exposed to, actively infected with, or recovered from COVID-19. The repertoires were released in a freely available public database intended as a resource for research on the immune response to SARS-CoV-2. Samples were obtained from the ongoing ImmuneRACE study (first 160 participants) and from approximately 1,200 subjects provided by 6 global collaborators. Nearly every sample came with metadata listing a de-identified subject ID, COVID-19 status, age in years and sex. Where HLA class I and class II types were available, the types were taken from metadata supplied by the sample provider, not from assay-based typing. Broad study findings and their caveats: Clinical and demographic metadata were provided uncurated, with the amount varying by source and participant.

The chain uses TRBV2 and TRBJ2-5; TRBD1 aligns with 7 central bases. Sample: peripheral blood. The receptor's source is a woman between 65 and 79 years old with acute or convalescent COVID-19. Read as DNA, the sequence is TGTGCCAGCAGTGAGAGGGGACAGAGGGTTATCAGGGAGACCCAGTACTTC. The resulting protein is CASSERGQRVIRETQYF.